The 3 T cell receptor beta chains below come from one sample, sequenced in a study of blood T cell repertoires in COVID-19. TCRdb's copy holds only in-frame clones and misses some; the assay was immunoSEQ multiplex PCR. The data contain approximately 290,000 clones, about 93% of them singletons. Sequencing used PBMCs or T cells enriched from blood (not recorded which). The receptors originated from a woman aged 25 to 39 who had recovered from COVID-19.

The CDR3 DNA is TGCGCCAGCAGCCAAGAACCCAGGGTCCCGTACAATGAGCAGTTCTTC. Protein sequence: CASSQEPRVPYNEQFF. J is TRBJ2-1 and V is TRBV4-3, with D possibly matching TRBD1 (5 bases). Deletions cut 0 bases from V and 4 bases from J, with 13 bases between. The CDR3 has 16 residues. Germline CDR1 is LGHNA and CDR2 is YSLEER.

The table lists this clone with a few counts. The chain carries TRBV3-1 (or the pseudogene TRBV3-2) and TRBJ2-5, with D possibly TRBD1 on 5 matching bases. This CDR3 comprises 22 residues. Germline loops: CDR1 LGHDT, CDR2 YNNKEL (reference sequence). Between the trimmed V and J ends, which lost 0 bases and 2 bases, there was a span of 31 bases. The CDR3 DNA sequence: TGTGCCAGCAGCCAAGAGGGCAGGGTTAGCCCGCGAGGCGTTAGCCCACAAGAGACCCAGTACTTC. Its protein product is CASSQEGRVSPRGVSPQETQYF.

The chain is built from TRBV27 and TRBJ1-2; TRBD1 might be the D (6 bases). The germline gives CDR1 MNHEY, CDR2 SMNVEV (reference sequence). V lost 6 bases to trimming and J lost 4 bases, with 15 bases between them. The CDR3 covers 14 residues. The CDR3 sequence: CASRSTGSPYGYTF. In nucleotides, the CDR3 is TGTGCCAGCAGATCAACAGGGAGTCCCTATGGCTACACCTTC.